This T cell receptor (gamma chain) derives from a study of human gamma delta and Vdelta1 T cells. A few counts support this clone. The antigen is unknown. The sample contains more than one DNA sequence encoding this CDR3. TCRdb reprocessed the PCR reads using CATT. Among about 3,900 gamma-chain clones, over 15% were seen once, and the ten largest hold 6% to 8.5%. Germline V gives CDR1 VENAVY, CDR2 YDSYNSRV. The CDR3 has 13 amino acids. V dropped 1 base and J dropped 4; count of bases not matched to a gene: 4. V usage is TRGV8 and J usage is TRGJ1 or TRGJ2. The sequence derives from a human donor in good health. Sequencing input: Vdelta1 gamma-delta T cells from blood grown in culture (DOT cells). CDR3 in amino acids: CATWDSGYYKKLF. The CDR3 DNA is TGTGCCACCTGGGATAGCGGGTATTATAAGAAACTCTTT.